This is a list of T cell receptor beta chains from one sample in a study of Ad26.COV2.S vaccination and SARS-CoV-2 variants. The repertoire was sequenced with immunoSEQ multiplex PCR; TCRdb's copy has only in-frame clones and lacks some. The sample shows just under 250,000 clones, approximately 90% of them seen only once. This material consisted of peripheral blood, taken in a trial of Ad26.COV2.S vaccine versus placebo. The receptors derive from a person aged 18-65 years who received the Ad26.COV2.S COVID-19 vaccine or a placebo. Both conserved end residues are part of each CDR3. D genes are given only for firm matches. The size of a clone is reported for some rows only, either as once, few or many, or as a class for expanded clones.

d_gene | j_gene | v_gene | abundance | CDR3nt | CDR3aa
NA | TRBJ2-7 | TRBV6-5 | NA | TGTGTTGTGTTGGGACGGGGGGCCCTGGAGCAGTACTTC | CVVLGRGALEQYF
NA | TRBJ1-1 | TRBV28 | NA | TGTGCCAGCAGTTTTCCTGCGGCCAATGAAGCTTTCTTT | CASSFPAANEAFF
TRBD2 | TRBJ2-3 | TRBV6-4 | NA | TGTGCCAGCAGTGACTCGGCGGGAGCGGTCCGGGATACGCAGTATTTT | CASSDSAGAVRDTQYF
NA | TRBJ2-2 | TRBV11-3 | NA | TGTGCCAGCAGCCTCCAAACCGGGGAGCTGTTTTTT | CASSLQTGELFF
NA | TRBJ1-1 | TRBV21-1 | NA | TGTGCCAGCAGCAAACCGGGACCTAAGAACACTGAAGCTTTCTTT | CASSKPGPKNTEAFF
NA | TRBJ1-2 | TRBV18 | NA | TGTGCCAGCTCACCACCCGCGGGGATTAACTATGGCTACACCTTC | CASSPPAGINYGYTF
NA | TRBJ1-1 | TRBV7-2 | NA | TGTGCCAGCAGCTTAGGACAGGTGGGGACTGAAGCTTTCTTT | CASSLGQVGTEAFF
TRBD1 | TRBJ2-3 | TRBV19 | NA | TGTGCCAGTAGTCCGCGGACAGGCCGCACAGATACGCAGTATTTT | CASSPRTGRTDTQYF
TRBD1 | TRBJ1-2 | TRBV5-1 | NA | TGCGCCAGCAGCTTATTCGGGACAGGGAGCTATGGCTACACCTTC | CASSLFGTGSYGYTF
TRBD1 | TRBJ1-4 | TRBV5-1 | NA | TGCGCCAGCAGCGCATACAGGGGCTCCACTAATGAAAAACTGTTTTTT | CASSAYRGSTNEKLFF
NA | TRBJ2-1 | TRBV29-1 | few | TGCAGCGTGGATCCTTACCCAAGCTCCTACAATGAGCAGTTCTTC | CSVDPYPSSYNEQFF
TRBD2 | TRBJ2-3 | TRBV10-3 | NA | TGTGCCATCAGCGAGACTAGCGAATCCACAGATACGCAGTATTTT | CAISETSESTDTQYF
NA | TRBJ1-1 | TRBV5-8 | NA | TGTGCCAGCAGCTCCGGACAATACACTGAAGCTTTCTTT | CASSSGQYTEAFF
TRBD1 | TRBJ1-2 | TRBV29-1 | NA | TGCAGCGTTTGTAGGGACAGGGGACCCGATGGCTACACCTTC | CSVCRDRGPDGYTF
TRBD1 | TRBJ2-1 | TRBV5-1 | NA | TGCGCCAGCAGCTTGGGACAGGGGGTTTACTACAATGAGCAGTTCTTC | CASSLGQGVYYNEQFF
NA | TRBJ1-6 | TRBV7-9 | NA | TGTGCCAGCAGCTTAGTAGCGGGATCCGGTAATTCACCCCTCCACTTT | CASSLVAGSGNSPLHF
NA | TRBJ2-5 | TRBV18 | NA | TGTGCCAGCTCACCGGGGCTGGACCTGGTAGAGACCCAGTACTTC | CASSPGLDLVETQYF
TRBD1 | TRBJ2-3 | TRBV6-5 | few | TGTGCCAGCAGTTCCGGGACAGGGGATATAGATACGCAGTATTTT | CASSSGTGDIDTQYF
NA | TRBJ1-6 | TRBV6-5 | NA | TGTGCCAGCAGCAGAAGCTCCTATAATTCACCCCTCCACTTT | CASSRSSYNSPLHF
NA | TRBJ2-5 | TRBV6-2/TRBV6-3 | NA | TGTGCCAGCAGTTACAAAGTTGAGGATCCGATCAAAGAGACCCAGTACTTC | CASSYKVEDPIKETQYF
NA | TRBJ2-2 | TRBV5-5 | once | TGTGCCAGCAGCCAACCTTTGCGTAAGAACACCGGGGAGCTGTTTTTT | CASSQPLRKNTGELFF
NA | TRBJ2-6 | TRBV7-8 | NA | TGTGCCAGCACCCCTAGGGTCTCTGGGGCCAACGTCCTGACTTTC | CASTPRVSGANVLTF
NA | TRBJ1-5 | TRBV6-2/TRBV6-3 | few | TGTGCCAGCAGTTACTCGTTTAGGGGATCGAACCAGCCCCAGCATTTT | CASSYSFRGSNQPQHF
NA | TRBJ1-6 | TRBV6-1 | NA | TGTGCCAGCAGTGAACGACCGGGGAGTAATTCACCCCTCCACTTT | CASSERPGSNSPLHF